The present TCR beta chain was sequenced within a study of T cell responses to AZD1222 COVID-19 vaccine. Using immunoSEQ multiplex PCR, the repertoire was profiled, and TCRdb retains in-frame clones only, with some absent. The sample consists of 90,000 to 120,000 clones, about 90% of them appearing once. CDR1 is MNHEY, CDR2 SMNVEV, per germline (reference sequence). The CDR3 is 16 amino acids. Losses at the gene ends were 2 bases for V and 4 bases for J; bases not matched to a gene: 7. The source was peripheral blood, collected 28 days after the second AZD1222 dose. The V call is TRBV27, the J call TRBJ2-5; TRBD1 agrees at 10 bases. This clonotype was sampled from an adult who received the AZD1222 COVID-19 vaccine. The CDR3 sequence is CASSLTGTGDRETQYF. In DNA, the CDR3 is TGTGCCAGCAGTTTAACCGGGACAGGGGATCGAGAGACCCAGTACTTC.